The 3 T cell receptor beta chains reported below all come from one sample, sequenced in a study of CD8 T cells in ankylosing spondylitis. TCRdb reprocessed the 5' RACE reads via MiXCR and lists one record per CDR3 protein. The profile shows 150,000 to 200,000 distinct CDR3 sequences, over 10% of them singletons. Sequences were obtained from blood, either unsorted or a sorted T cell fraction (not recorded which). The receptors shown here come from a female donor with ankylosing spondylitis or in good health (not recorded which).

This clonotype came up many times. In DNA form, the CDR3 reads TGTGCCAGCAGCATCAATCAGAATCAGCCCCAGCATTTT. Its protein is CASSINQNQPQHF. This chain uses TRBV7-9 with TRBJ1-5; no reliable D call. V lost 5 bases and J lost 4, with 9 bases in between. CDR1 and CDR2 (germline): SEHNR, FQNEAQ (reference sequence). This CDR3 spans 13 amino acids.

The chain recombines TRBV7-2 with TRBJ2-2; perhaps TRBD2 as D (5 bases). Trimming left V 3 bases short and J 2 bases short, with 10 bases between. The CDR3 consists of 15 residues. Germline-derived CDR1 and CDR2 are SGHTA and FQGNSA. CDR3 residues: CASSFFAGNTGELFF. CDR3 coding DNA: TGTGCCAGCAGCTTTTTCGCGGGTAACACCGGGGAGCTGTTTTTT. The full variable domain, with the rest looked up from reference TRBV7-2 and TRBJ2-2, is GAGVSQSPSNKVTEKGKDVELRCDPISGHTALYWYRQSLGQGLEFLIYFQGNSAPDKSGLPSDRFSAERTGGSVSTLTIQRTQQEDSAVYLCASSFFAGNTGELFFGEGSRLTVL.

This clonotype has just a few counts. V usage is TRBV7-2 and J usage is TRBJ1-5; D unresolved. In germline, CDR1 is SGHTA, CDR2 FQGNSA. The V gene lost 5 bases and the J gene lost 12 bases, with 20 bases spanning the gap. The length of the CDR3 is 14 residues. In DNA, the CDR3 is TGTGCCAGCAGCCGGGCTCGGCGAGGCGGGGACCAGCATTTT. Translation gives CASSRARRGGDQHF.